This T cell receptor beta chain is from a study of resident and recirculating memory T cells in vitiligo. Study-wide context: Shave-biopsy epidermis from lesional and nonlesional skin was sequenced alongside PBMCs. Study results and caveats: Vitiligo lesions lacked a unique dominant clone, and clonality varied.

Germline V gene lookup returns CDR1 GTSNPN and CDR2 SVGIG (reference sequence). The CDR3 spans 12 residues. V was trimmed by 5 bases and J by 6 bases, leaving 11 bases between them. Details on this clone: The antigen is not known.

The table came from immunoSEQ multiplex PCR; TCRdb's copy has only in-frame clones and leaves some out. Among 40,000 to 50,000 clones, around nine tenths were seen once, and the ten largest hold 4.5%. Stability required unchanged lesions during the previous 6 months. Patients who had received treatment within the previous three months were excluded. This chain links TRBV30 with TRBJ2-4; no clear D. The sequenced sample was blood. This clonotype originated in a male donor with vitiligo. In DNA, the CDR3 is TGTGCCTGGGCTACGACTCTAAACATTCAGTACTTC. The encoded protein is CAWATTLNIQYF.